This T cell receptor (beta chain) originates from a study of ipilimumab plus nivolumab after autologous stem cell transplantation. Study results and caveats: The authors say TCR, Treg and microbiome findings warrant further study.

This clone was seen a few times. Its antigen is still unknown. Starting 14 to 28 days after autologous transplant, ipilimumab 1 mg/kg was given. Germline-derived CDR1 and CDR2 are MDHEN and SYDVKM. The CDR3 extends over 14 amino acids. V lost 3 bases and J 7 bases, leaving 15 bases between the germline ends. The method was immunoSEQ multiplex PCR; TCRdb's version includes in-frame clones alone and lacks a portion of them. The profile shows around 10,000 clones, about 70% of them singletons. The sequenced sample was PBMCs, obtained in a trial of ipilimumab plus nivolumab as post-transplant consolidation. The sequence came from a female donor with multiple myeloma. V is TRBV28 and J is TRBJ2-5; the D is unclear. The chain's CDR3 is CASSFGSPSGTQYF. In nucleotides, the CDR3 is TGTGCCAGCAGTTTTGGGTCCCCCTCCGGGACCCAGTACTTC.